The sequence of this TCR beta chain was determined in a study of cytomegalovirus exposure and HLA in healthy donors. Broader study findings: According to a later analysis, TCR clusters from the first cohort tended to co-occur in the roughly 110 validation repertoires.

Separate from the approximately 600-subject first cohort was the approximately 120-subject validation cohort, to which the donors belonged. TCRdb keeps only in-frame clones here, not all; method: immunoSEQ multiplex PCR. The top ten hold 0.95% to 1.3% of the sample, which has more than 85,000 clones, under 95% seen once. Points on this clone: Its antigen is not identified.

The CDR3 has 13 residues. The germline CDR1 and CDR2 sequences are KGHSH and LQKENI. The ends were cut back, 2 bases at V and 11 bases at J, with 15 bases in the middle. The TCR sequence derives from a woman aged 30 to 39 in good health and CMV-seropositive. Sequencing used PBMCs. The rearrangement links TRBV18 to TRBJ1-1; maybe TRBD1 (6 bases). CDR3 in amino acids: CASSPSPSGGAFF. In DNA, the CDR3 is TGTGCCAGCTCACCATCCCCCAGCGGGGGCGCTTTCTTT.